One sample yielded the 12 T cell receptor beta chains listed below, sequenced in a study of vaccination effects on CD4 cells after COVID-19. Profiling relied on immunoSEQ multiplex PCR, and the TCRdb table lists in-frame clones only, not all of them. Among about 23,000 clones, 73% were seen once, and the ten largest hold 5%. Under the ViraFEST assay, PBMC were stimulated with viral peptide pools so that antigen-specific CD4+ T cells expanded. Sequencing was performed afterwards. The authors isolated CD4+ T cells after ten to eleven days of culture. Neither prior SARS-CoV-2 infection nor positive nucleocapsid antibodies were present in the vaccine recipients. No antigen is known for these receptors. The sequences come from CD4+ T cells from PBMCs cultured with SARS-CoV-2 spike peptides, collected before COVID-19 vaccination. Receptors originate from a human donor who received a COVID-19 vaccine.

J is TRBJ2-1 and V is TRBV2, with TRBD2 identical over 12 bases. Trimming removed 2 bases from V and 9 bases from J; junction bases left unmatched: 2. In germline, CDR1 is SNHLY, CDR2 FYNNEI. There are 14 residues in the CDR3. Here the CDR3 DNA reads TGTGCCAGCAGTGAAAGACTAGCGGGAGTTGAGCAGTTCTTC. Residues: CASSERLAGVEQFF.

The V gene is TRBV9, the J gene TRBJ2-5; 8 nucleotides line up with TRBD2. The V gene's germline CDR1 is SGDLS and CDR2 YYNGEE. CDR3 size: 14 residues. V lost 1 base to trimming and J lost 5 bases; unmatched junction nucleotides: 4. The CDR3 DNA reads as TGTGCCAGCAGCGTATACGCTAGCGGGGAGACCCAGTACTTC. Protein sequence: CASSVYASGETQYF. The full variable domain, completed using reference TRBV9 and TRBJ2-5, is DSGVTQTPKHLITATGQRVTLRCSPRSGDLSVYWYQQSLDQGLQFLIQYYNGEERAKGNILERFSAQQFPDLHSELNLSSLELGDSALYFCASSVYASGETQYFGPGTRLLVL.

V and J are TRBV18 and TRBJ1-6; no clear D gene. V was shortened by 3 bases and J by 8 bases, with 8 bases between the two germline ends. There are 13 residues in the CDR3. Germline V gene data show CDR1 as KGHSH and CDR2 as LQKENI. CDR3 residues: CASSPSLDSPLHF. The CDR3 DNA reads TGTGCCAGCTCACCCTCTTTGGATTCACCCCTCCACTTT. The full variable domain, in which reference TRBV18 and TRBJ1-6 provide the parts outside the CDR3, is NAGVMQNPRHLVRRRGQEARLRCSPMKGHSHVYWYRQLPEEGLKFMVYLQKENIIDESGMPKERFSAEFPKEGPSILRIQQVVRGDSAAYFCASSPSLDSPLHFGNGTRLTVT.

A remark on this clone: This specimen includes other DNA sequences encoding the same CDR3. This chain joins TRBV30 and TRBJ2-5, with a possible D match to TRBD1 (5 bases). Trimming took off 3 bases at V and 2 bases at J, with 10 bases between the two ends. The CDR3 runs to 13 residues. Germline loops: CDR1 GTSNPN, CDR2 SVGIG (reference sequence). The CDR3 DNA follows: TGTGCCTGGAGAGCAGGGCCGCAAGAGACCCAGTACTTC. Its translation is CAWRAGPQETQYF.

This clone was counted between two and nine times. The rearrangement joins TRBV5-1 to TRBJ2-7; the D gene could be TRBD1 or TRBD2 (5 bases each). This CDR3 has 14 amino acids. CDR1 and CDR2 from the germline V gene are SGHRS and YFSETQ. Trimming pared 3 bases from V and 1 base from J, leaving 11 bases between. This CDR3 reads CASSWGRASYEQYF. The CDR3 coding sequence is TGCGCCAGCAGCTGGGGGAGAGCTTCCTACGAGCAGTACTTC.

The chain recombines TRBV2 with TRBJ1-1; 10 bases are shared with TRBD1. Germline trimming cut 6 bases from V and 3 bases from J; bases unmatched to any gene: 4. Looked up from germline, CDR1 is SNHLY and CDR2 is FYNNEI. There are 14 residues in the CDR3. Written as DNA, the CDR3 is TGTGCCAGCAGACGGACAGGGGGGTACACTGAAGCTTTCTTT. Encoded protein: CASRRTGGYTEAFF.

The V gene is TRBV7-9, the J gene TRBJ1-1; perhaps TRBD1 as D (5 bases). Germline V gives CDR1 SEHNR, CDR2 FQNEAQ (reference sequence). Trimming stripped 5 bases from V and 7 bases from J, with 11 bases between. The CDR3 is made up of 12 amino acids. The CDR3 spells CASSRGTGEAFF. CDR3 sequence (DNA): TGTGCCAGCAGCCGCGGTACAGGTGAAGCTTTCTTT.

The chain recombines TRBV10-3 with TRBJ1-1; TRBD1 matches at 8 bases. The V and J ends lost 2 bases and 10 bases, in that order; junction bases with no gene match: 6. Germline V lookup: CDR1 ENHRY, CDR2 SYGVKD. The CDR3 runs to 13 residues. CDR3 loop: CAISEIEGTGAFF. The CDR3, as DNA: TGTGCCATCAGTGAGATAGAGGGGACAGGAGCTTTCTTT.

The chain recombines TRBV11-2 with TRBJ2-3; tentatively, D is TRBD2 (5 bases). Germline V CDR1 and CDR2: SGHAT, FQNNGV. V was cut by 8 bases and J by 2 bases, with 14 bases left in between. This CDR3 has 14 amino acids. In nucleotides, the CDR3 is TGTGCCAGCGGGAAAGCGGTAAACACAGATACGCAGTATTTT. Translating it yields CASGKAVNTDTQYF.

The CDR3 loop is CAISERGEGKNIQYF. CDR3 in DNA: TGTGCCATCAGTGAGAGGGGAGAAGGCAAAAACATTCAGTACTTC. The V gene is TRBV10-3, the J gene TRBJ2-4; D is tentatively TRBD1 or TRBD2 (5 bases each). The CDR3 runs to 15 residues. CDR1 and CDR2 (germline): ENHRY, SYGVKD. V gave up 2 bases and J gave up 3 bases, with 11 bases separating them.

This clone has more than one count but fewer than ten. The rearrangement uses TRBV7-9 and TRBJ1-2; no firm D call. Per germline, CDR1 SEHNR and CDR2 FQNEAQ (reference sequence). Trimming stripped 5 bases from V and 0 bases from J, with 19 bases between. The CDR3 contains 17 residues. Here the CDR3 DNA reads TGTGCCAGCAGCCCTGGCGCGTGGGGAAAGACTAACTATGGCTACACCTTC. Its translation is CASSPGAWGKTNYGYTF.

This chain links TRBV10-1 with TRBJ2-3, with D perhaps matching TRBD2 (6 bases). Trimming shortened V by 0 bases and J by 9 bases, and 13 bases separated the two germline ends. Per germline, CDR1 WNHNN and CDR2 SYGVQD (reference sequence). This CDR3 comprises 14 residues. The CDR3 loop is CASSESGLAETQYF. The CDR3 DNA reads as TGCGCCAGCAGTGAGTCGGGTTTAGCGGAGACGCAGTATTTT.